This entry describes one T cell receptor beta chain. Its target is unknown. This entry comes from a study of vaccination and CD4 T cells after COVID-19. As for the study in general: There were six male and four female convalescents, and two of them were Hispanic. Post-COVID samples were collected a median approximately 100 days following diagnosis, spanning 35 to 161. Stimulation of the cells used overlapping spike peptide pools from SARS-CoV-2 and from the common cold coronaviruses HCoV-NL63, HCoV-OC43 and HCoV-229E.

The treatment is: roughly nine-day PBMC culture with coronavirus spike peptide pools or control peptides (ViraFEST assay). This CDR3 is built from 13 residues. Germline lookup yields CDR1 MNHEY and CDR2 SMNVEV (reference sequence). With 5 bases removed from V and 4 bases from J, the gap between germline ends came to 11 bases. The Oncomine TCR Beta short-read assay was what sequenced the DNA obtained from cultured CD4+ T cells. TCRdb re-called the PCR reads through MiXCR, storing one row per CDR3 protein. The sample has more than 9,000 distinct CDR3 sequences; about 50% are singletons. The chain combines TRBV27 with TRBJ1-1; D unclear. This clonotype was obtained from a human donor who had recovered from COVID-19. Sequencing input: CD4+ T cells from blood, cultured in vitro. CDR3 loop: CASSPRMGTEAFF. CDR3 in DNA: TGTGCCAGCAGTCCCAGAATGGGCACTGAAGCTTTCTTT.